What follows is one T cell receptor beta chain and its context. The sample comes from a study of Ad26.COV2.S vaccination and SARS-CoV-2 variants. Study details: Ad26.COV2.S shots went into the muscle once or twice, 56 days apart.

As to treatment: some 20 received Ad26.COV2.S at low or high dose, single or two shots; about five received placebo; per-sample allocation not given. Day 63 after the first vaccine or placebo injection was the time point for sampling. Sequencing used immunoSEQ multiplex PCR; TCRdb keeps in-frame clones, though not all of them. The sample has 300,000 to 400,000 clones, about 85% seen once. This specimen was peripheral blood, taken in a trial of Ad26.COV2.S vaccine versus placebo. The receptor's source is a person aged 18 to 65 who received the Ad26.COV2.S COVID-19 vaccine or a placebo.

The CDR3 reads CASSNRAEAFF. The CDR3 nucleotides are TGTGCCAGTAGTAACAGGGCTGAAGCTTTCTTT. The chain uses TRBV19 and TRBJ1-1, with D maybe TRBD1 (6 bases). The CDR3 runs 11 residues. V lost 4 bases to trimming and J lost 6 bases, with 6 bases between them. Germline CDR1 and CDR2: LNHDA and SQIVND (reference sequence). Drawing the rest from reference TRBV19 and TRBJ1-1, the complete variable domain is DGGITQSPKYLFRKEGQNVTLSCEQNLNHDAMYWYRQDPGQGLRLIYYSQIVNDFQKGDIAEGYSVSREKKESFPLTVTSAQKNPTAFYLCASSNRAEAFFGQGTRLTVV.